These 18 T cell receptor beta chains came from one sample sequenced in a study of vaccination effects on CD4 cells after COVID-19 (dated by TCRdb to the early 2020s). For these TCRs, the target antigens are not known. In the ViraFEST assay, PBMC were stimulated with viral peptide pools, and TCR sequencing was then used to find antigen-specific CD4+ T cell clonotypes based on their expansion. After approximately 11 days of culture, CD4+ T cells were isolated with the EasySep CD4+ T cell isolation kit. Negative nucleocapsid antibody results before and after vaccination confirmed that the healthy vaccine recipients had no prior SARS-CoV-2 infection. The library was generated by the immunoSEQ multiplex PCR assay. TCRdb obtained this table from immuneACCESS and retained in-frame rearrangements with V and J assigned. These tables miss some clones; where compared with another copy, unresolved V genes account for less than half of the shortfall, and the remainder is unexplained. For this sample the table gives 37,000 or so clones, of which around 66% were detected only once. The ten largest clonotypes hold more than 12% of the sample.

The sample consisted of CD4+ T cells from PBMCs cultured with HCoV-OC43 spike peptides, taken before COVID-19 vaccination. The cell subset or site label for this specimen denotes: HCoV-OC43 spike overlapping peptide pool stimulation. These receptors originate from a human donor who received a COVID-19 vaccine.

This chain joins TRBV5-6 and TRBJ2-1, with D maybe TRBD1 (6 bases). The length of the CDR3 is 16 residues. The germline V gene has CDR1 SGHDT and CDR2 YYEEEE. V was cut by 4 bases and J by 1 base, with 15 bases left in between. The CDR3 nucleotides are TGTGCCAGCAGCCCGCGAGGGGGATCGTCCTACAATGAGCAGTTCTTC. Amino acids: CASSPRGGSSYNEQFF.

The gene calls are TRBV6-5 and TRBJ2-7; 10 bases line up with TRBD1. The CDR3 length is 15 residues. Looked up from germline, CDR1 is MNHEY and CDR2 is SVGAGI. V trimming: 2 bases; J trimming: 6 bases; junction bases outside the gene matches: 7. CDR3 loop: CASSYDRDRGGEQYF. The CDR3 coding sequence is TGTGCCAGCAGTTACGACCGGGACAGGGGTGGCGAGCAGTACTTC.

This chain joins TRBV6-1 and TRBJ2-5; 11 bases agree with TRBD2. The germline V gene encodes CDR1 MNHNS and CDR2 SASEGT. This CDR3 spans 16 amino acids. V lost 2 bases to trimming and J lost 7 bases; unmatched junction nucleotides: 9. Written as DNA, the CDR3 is TGTGCCAGCAGTGAACAATTAGCGGGAGGGGGGGGGACCCAGTACTTC. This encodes CASSEQLAGGGGTQYF.

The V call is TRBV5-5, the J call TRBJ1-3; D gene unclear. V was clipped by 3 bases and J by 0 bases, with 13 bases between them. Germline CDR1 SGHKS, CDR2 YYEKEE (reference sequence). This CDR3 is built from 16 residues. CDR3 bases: TGTGCCAGCAGCTCCCTGGACGGGAGCTCTGGAAACACCATATATTTT. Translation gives CASSSLDGSSGNTIYF.

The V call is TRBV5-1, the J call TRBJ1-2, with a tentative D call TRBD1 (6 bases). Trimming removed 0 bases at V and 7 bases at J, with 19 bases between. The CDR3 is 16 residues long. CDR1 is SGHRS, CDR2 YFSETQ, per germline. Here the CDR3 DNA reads TGCGCCAGCAGCTTGGTCGACGGCGGGGGCTCGGGTGGCTACACCTTC. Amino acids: CASSLVDGGGSGGYTF.

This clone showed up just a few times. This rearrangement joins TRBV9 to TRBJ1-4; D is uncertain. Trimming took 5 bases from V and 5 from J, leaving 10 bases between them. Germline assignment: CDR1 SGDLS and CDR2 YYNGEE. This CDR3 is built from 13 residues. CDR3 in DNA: TGTGCCAGCAGTAGACACACCAATGAAAAACTGTTTTTT. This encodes CASSRHTNEKLFF.

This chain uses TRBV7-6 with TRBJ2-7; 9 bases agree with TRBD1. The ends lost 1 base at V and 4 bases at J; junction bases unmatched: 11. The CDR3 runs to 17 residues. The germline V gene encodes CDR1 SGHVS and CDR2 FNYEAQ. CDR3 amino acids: CASSLEGGTGPVYEQYF. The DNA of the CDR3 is TGTGCCAGCAGCTTAGAAGGGGGGACAGGGCCCGTATACGAGCAGTACTTC.

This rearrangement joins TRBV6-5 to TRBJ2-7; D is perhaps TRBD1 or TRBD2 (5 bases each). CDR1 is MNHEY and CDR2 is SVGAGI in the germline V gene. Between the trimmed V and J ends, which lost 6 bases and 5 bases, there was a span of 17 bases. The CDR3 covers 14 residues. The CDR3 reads CASSFRAPGDEQYF. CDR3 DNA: TGTGCCAGCAGCTTCAGGGCCCCCGGGGACGAGCAGTACTTC.

The CDR3 protein is CASSPLEAGTVLYEQYF. CDR3 DNA sequence: TGTGCCAGCAGCCCCTTAGAAGCCGGGACAGTGCTCTACGAGCAGTACTTC. V is TRBV16 and J is TRBJ2-7, with 7 bases aligning to TRBD1. V dropped 4 bases and J dropped 3; count of bases not matched to a gene: 15. The germline CDR1 and CDR2 sequences are KGHSY and FQNENV. This CDR3 region has 17 residues.

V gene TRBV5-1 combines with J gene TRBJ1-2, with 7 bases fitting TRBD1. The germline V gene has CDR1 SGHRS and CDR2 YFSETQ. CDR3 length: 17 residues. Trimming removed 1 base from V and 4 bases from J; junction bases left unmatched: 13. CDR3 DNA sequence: TGCGCCAGCAGCTTGCGGGGTGGACAGGACGAAATCTATGGCTACACCTTC. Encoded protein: CASSLRGGQDEIYGYTF.

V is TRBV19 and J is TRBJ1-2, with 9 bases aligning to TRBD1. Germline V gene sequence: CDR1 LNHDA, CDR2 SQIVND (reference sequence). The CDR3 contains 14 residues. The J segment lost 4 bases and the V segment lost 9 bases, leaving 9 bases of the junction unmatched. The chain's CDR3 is CASIPGQGTYGYTF. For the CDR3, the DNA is TGTGCCAGCATACCGGGACAGGGAACCTATGGCTACACCTTC.

CDR3 in amino acids: CSVVRGGSGADNEKLFF. The DNA of the CDR3 is TGCAGCGTTGTCCGAGGGGGCTCGGGCGCGGATAATGAAAAACTGTTTTTT. The chain is built from TRBV29-1 and TRBJ1-4; TRBD1 aligns across 7 bases. CDR1 is SQVTM and CDR2 is ANQGSEA in the germline V gene. V lost 4 bases and J lost 4; bases outside the gene matches: 15. This CDR3 contains 17 residues.

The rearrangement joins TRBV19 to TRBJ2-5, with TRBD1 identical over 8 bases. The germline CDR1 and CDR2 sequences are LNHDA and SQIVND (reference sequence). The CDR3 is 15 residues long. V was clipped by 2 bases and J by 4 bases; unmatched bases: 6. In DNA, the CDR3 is TGTGCCAGTAGTATAAGGGGACAGGACGGAGAGACCCAGTACTTC. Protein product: CASSIRGQDGETQYF.

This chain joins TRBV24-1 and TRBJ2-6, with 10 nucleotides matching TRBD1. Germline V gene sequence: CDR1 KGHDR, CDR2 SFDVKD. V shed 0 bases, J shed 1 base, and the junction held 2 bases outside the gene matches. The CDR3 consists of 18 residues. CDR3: CATSDLGDRGSGANVLTF. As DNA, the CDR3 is TGTGCCACCAGTGATTTGGGGGACAGGGGTTCTGGGGCCAACGTCCTGACTTTC.

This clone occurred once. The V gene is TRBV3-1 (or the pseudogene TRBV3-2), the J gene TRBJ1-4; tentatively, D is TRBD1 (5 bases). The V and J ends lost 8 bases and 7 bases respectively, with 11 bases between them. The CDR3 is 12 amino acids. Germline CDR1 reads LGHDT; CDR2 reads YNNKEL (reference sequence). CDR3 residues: CASVGPGEKLFF. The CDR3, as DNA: TGTGCCAGCGTGGGGCCTGGTGAAAAACTGTTTTTT.

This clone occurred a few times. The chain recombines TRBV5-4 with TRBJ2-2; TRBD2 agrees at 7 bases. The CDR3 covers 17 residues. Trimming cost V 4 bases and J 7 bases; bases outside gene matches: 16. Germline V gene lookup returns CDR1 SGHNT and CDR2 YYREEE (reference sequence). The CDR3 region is CASSPPFGRGEFGELFF. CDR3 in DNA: TGTGCCAGCAGCCCGCCCTTCGGACGGGGGGAGTTCGGGGAGCTGTTTTTT.

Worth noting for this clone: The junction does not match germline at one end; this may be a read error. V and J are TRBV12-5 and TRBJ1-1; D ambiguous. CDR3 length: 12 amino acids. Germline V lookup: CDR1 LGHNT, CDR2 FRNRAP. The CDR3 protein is CASGLEGTEAFF. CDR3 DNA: TGTGCTAGTGGCTTGGAGGGCACTGAAGCTTTCTTT. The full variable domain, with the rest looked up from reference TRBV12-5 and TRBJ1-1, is DARVTQTPRHKVTEMGQEVTMRCQPILGHNTVFWYRQTMMQGLELLAYFRNRAPLDDSGMPKDRFSAEMPDATLATLKIQPSEPRDSAVYFCASGLEGTEAFFGQGTRLTVV.

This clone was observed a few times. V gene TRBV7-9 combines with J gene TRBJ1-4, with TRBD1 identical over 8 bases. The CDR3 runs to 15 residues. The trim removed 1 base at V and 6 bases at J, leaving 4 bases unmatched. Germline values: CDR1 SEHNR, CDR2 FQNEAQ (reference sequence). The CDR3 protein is CASSLVGQAYEKLFF. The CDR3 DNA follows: TGTGCCAGCAGCTTAGTGGGACAGGCGTATGAAAAACTGTTTTTT. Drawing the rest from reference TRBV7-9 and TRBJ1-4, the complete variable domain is DTGVSQNPRHKITKRGQNVTFRCDPISEHNRLYWYRQTLGQGPEFLTYFQNEAQLEKSRLLSDRFSAERPKGSFSTLEIQRTEQGDSAMYLCASSLVGQAYEKLFFGSGTQLSVL.